Shown below are 32 T cell receptor beta chains from a single sample sequenced in a study of technical replicates of blood from a few donors. The repertoire was sequenced with immunoSEQ multiplex PCR; TCRdb's copy has only in-frame clones and lacks some. This table holds about 68,000 clones, about 97% found once. Sequenced sample: T cells isolated from PBMCs. The source of these receptors is a human donor in good health.

The chain uses TRBV7-2 and TRBJ1-1; D is possibly TRBD1 (6 bases). This CDR3 region has 15 residues. The V end was cut by 5 bases, the J end by 4 bases, with 17 bases between. CDR1 and CDR2 from the germline V gene are SGHTA and FQGNSA. CDR3 loop: CASSQPRGRITEAFF. In nucleotides, the CDR3 is TGTGCCAGCAGCCAACCCAGGGGCCGTATCACTGAAGCTTTCTTT.

V usage is TRBV6-5 and J usage is TRBJ2-1; TRBD2 agrees at 8 bases. CDR3 length: 14 amino acids. J was trimmed by 3 bases and V by 6 bases; bases with no gene match: 4. CDR1 and CDR2 from the germline V gene are MNHEY and SVGAGI. CDR3 sequence: CASRTSGNYNEQFF. The CDR3 DNA follows: TGTGCCAGCAGAACTAGCGGAAACTACAATGAGCAGTTCTTC.

This chain uses TRBV6-6 with TRBJ1-3; D unclear. V was cut by 8 bases and J by 8 bases, with 10 bases left in between. From germline, CDR1 is MNHNY and CDR2 SVGAGI (reference sequence). The CDR3 length is 11 residues. CDR3 region: CASQDTYTIYF. In nucleotides, the CDR3 is TGTGCCAGCCAGGATACGTACACCATATATTTT.

V is TRBV4-2 and J is TRBJ1-2, with 7 nucleotides matching TRBD1. Germline CDR1 reads LGHNA; CDR2 reads YNFKEQ. This CDR3 has 18 residues. With V trimmed by 3 bases and J by 1 base, 14 bases remained unmatched. CDR3 bases: TGTGCCAGCAGCCATACATCGGCGGGACAGACCCTTAACTATGGCTACACCTTC. Translation: CASSHTSAGQTLNYGYTF.

This clone was found once. The gene calls are TRBV19 and TRBJ1-1, with a weak D call TRBD1 (5 bases). Germline CDR1 reads LNHDA; CDR2 reads SQIVND (reference sequence). V lost 8 bases and J lost 4, with 17 bases in between. The CDR3 length is 14 residues. The CDR3: CASFQGSRPTEAFF. In DNA, the CDR3 is TGTGCCAGTTTCCAGGGCTCCCGCCCCACTGAAGCTTTCTTT.

This chain links TRBV7-6 with TRBJ2-5; possibly TRBD1 for D (6 bases). Per germline, CDR1 SGHVS and CDR2 FNYEAQ. There are 15 residues in the CDR3. Trimming shortened V by 4 bases and J by 3 bases, and 15 bases separated the two germline ends. CDR3 region: CASSSSSRGKETQYF. In nucleotides, the CDR3 is TGTGCCAGCAGCTCCTCCTCTAGGGGGAAAGAGACCCAGTACTTC.

This clone was recorded only once. V gene TRBV9 combines with J gene TRBJ2-3, with 7 bases that match TRBD2. Losses at the gene ends were 4 bases for V and 6 bases for J; bases not matched to a gene: 11. The germline V gene encodes CDR1 SGDLS and CDR2 YYNGEE. This CDR3 spans 15 amino acids. The CDR3 nucleotides read TGTGCCAGCAGCTCTTCAAGGGGAGGGGTTGATACGCAGTATTTT. This gives the protein CASSSSRGGVDTQYF.

The CDR3 here is CAWSVHSGGGTDTQYF. The CDR3 bases are TGTGCCTGGAGTGTACATAGCGGGGGTGGCACAGATACGCAGTATTTT. V usage is TRBV30 and J usage is TRBJ2-3; 9 bases align to TRBD2. With V trimmed by 0 bases and J by 1 base, 5 bases remained unmatched. Germline V lookup: CDR1 GTSNPN, CDR2 SVGIG (reference sequence). The CDR3 is 16 amino acids.

V usage is TRBV18 and J usage is TRBJ1-5, with 7 bases identical to TRBD1. The CDR3 loop spans 14 amino acids. The V gene's germline CDR1 is KGHSH and CDR2 LQKENI. Losses at the gene ends were 5 bases for V and 8 bases for J; bases not matched to a gene: 9. CDR3 DNA sequence: TGTGCCAGCTCATTCGACAGGGCTGGCAAGCCCCAGCATTTT. Its protein product is CASSFDRAGKPQHF.

This chain connects TRBV19 to TRBJ2-7; TRBD2 aligns across 7 bases. After removal of 1 base from V and 0 bases from J, the junction contained 0 bases not matched to a gene. The CDR3 runs to 14 residues. Germline V gene sequence: CDR1 LNHDA, CDR2 SQIVND (reference sequence). The CDR3 is CASSIGGSSYEQYF. The DNA for the CDR3 is TGTGCCAGTAGTATAGGCGGGAGCTCCTACGAGCAGTACTTC.

The chain uses TRBV15 and TRBJ1-5; D call uncertain. The V gene's germline CDR1 is LNHNV and CDR2 YYDKDF (reference sequence). The ends were cut back, 6 bases at V and 0 bases at J, with 3 bases in the middle. The CDR3 is 12 amino acids. CDR3 protein: CATRRSNQPQHF. The DNA for the CDR3 is TGTGCCACCAGGCGTAGCAATCAGCCCCAGCATTTT. Filled out from reference TRBV15 and TRBJ1-5, the complete variable domain reads DAMVIQNPRYQVTQFGKPVTLSCSQTLNHNVMYWYQQKSSQAPKLLFHYYDKDFNNEADTPDNFQSRRPNTSFCFLDIRSPGLGDTAMYLCATRRSNQPQHFGDGTRLSIL.

The rearrangement links TRBV7-6 to TRBJ2-7; 9 bases agree with TRBD1. Germline values: CDR1 SGHVS, CDR2 FNYEAQ. This CDR3 has 14 amino acids. The junction had 5 bases not matched to a gene; V was cut back by 4 bases and J by 4 bases. CDR3 sequence reads: CASSSDRGGYEQYF. The CDR3 region has the DNA TGTGCCAGCAGCTCTGACAGGGGGGGATACGAGCAGTACTTC.

The V call is TRBV30, the J call TRBJ1-1, with 10 bases fitting TRBD1. The ends lost 5 bases at V and 0 bases at J; junction bases unmatched: 3. This CDR3 is 14 amino acids long. Germline CDR1 GTSNPN, CDR2 SVGIG (reference sequence). CDR3 nucleotide sequence: TGTGCCTGGGGGACAGGGGTCATGAACACTGAAGCTTTCTTT. Translation: CAWGTGVMNTEAFF. Full variable domain (rest looked up from reference TRBV30 and TRBJ1-1): SQTIHQWPATLVQPVGSPLSLECTVEGTSNPNLYWYRQAAGRGLQLLFYSVGIGQISSEVPQNLSASRPQDRQFILSSKKLLLSDSGFYLCAWGTGVMNTEAFFGQGTRLTVV.

V usage is TRBV30 and J usage is TRBJ2-4; D is undetermined. Germline-derived CDR1 and CDR2 are GTSNPN and SVGIG (reference sequence). V lost 3 bases, J lost 2 bases, and 11 bases lay in between. There are 14 residues in the CDR3. The CDR3 loop is CAWRHSGSKNIQYF. In DNA form, the CDR3 reads TGTGCCTGGAGACACAGTGGCTCCAAAAACATTCAGTACTTC.

V and J are TRBV6-1 and TRBJ1-1; D perhaps matches TRBD1 (5 bases). CDR1 MNHNS and CDR2 SASEGT come from the germline V gene. This CDR3 region has 12 residues. V was shortened by 6 bases and J by 6 bases, with 11 bases between the two germline ends. CDR3 amino acids: CASRNRYSEAFF. As DNA, the CDR3 is TGTGCCAGCAGAAACAGGTACTCTGAAGCTTTCTTT.

The genes are TRBV6-1 and TRBJ1-1; no clear D gene. Trimming stripped 1 base from V and 5 bases from J, with 11 bases between. This CDR3 region has 14 residues. Germline V gene data show CDR1 as MNHNS and CDR2 as SASEGT. The CDR3 bases are TGTGCCAGCAGTGAAGGCTGGCAGAATACTGAAGCTTTCTTT. As protein: CASSEGWQNTEAFF.

This sequence joins TRBV30 and TRBJ1-2; D uncertain. The CDR3 length is 15 residues. From germline, CDR1 is GTSNPN and CDR2 SVGIG (reference sequence). Trimming took off 3 bases at V and 2 bases at J, with 16 bases between the two ends. The CDR3 DNA sequence: TGTGCCTGGAGAAGAATCCCAGAATTAAACTATGGCTACACCTTC. As protein: CAWRRIPELNYGYTF.

This sequence joins TRBV9 and TRBJ2-2; TRBD2 matches at 11 bases. CDR3 size: 19 residues. The junction had 15 bases not matched to a gene; V was cut back by 0 bases and J by 8 bases. Per germline, CDR1 SGDLS and CDR2 YYNGEE. CDR3 nucleotides: TGTGCCAGCAGCGTAGGCAGGAGTCTCACTAGCGGGAGTCTAGGGGAGCTGTTTTTT. Residues: CASSVGRSLTSGSLGELFF. Together with reference TRBV9 and TRBJ2-2, the CDR3 gives the full variable domain: DSGVTQTPKHLITATGQRVTLRCSPRSGDLSVYWYQQSLDQGLQFLIQYYNGEERAKGNILERFSAQQFPDLHSELNLSSLELGDSALYFCASSVGRSLTSGSLGELFFGEGSRLTVL.

This clone showed up just once. The chain employs TRBV6-5 and TRBJ1-5, with 7 bases matching TRBD1. CDR3 length equals 14 residues. Losses at the gene ends were 8 bases for V and 1 base for J; bases not matched to a gene: 5. CDR1 and CDR2 from the germline V gene are MNHEY and SVGAGI. The CDR3 DNA is TGTGCCAGCGGAACAGGGGCGAGCAATCAGCCCCAGCATTTT. Translation gives CASGTGASNQPQHF.

The CDR3 sequence: CASSLYSNTDTQYF. CDR3 sequence (DNA): TGCGCCAGCAGCTTGTACTCTAACACAGATACGCAGTATTTT. The chain has TRBV5-1 and TRBJ2-3, with no clear D. The germline V gene encodes CDR1 SGHRS and CDR2 YFSETQ. V was trimmed by 1 base and J by 2 bases, leaving 8 bases between them. This CDR3 contains 14 residues.

The V gene is TRBV14, the J gene TRBJ1-4, with 10 bases fitting TRBD1. The CDR3 sequence is 14 residues long. Trimming took 3 bases from V and 8 from J; bases not matched to a gene: 3. Germline loops: CDR1 SGHDN, CDR2 FVKESK. This chain's CDR3 is CASSQTGGLEKLFF. The CDR3 DNA reads TGTGCCAGCAGCCAGACAGGGGGCTTGGAAAAACTGTTTTTT.

The CDR3 region is CASSQNAVKNIQYF. Written as DNA, the CDR3 is TGTGCCAGCAGCCAAAACGCGGTCAAAAACATTCAGTACTTC. This chain joins TRBV14 and TRBJ2-4; D uncertain. The germline CDR1 and CDR2 sequences are SGHDN and FVKESK. The CDR3 totals 14 residues. V was pared by 2 bases and J by 3 bases, with 8 bases between.

The chain couples TRBV5-4 to TRBJ2-7; 10 nucleotides align to TRBD2. The V gene's germline CDR1 is SGHNT and CDR2 YYREEE (reference sequence). This CDR3 has 15 residues. V dropped 5 bases and J dropped 2; count of bases not matched to a gene: 7. The CDR3 loop is CASSFGGTSAYEQYF. The CDR3 nucleotides read TGTGCCAGCAGTTTCGGAGGGACTAGCGCCTACGAGCAGTACTTC.

This clone has a single count. This rearrangement joins TRBV7-9 to TRBJ2-7; 9 positions agree with TRBD2. V dropped 4 bases and J dropped 3; count of bases not matched to a gene: 7. CDR3 size: 15 residues. From germline, CDR1 is SEHNR and CDR2 FQNEAQ (reference sequence). CDR3 DNA: TGTGCCAGCAGCTCCTGGCGGGAGGGTCTCTACGAGCAGTACTTC. It specifies CASSSWREGLYEQYF.

The chain carries TRBV5-7 and TRBJ2-1; 10 nucleotides line up with TRBD2. TRBV5-7 falls under the ORF class, with uncertain function. The CDR3 contains 18 residues. V gave up 0 bases and J gave up 5 bases; unmatched junction bases: 11. The CDR3 protein is CASSLEASGSALDNEQFF. CDR3 coding DNA: TGTGCCAGCAGCTTGGAGGCTAGCGGGAGTGCTCTTGACAATGAGCAGTTCTTC.

The chain combines TRBV4-2 with TRBJ1-2; TRBD1 matches at 8 bases. The CDR3 has 15 residues. The V gene's germline CDR1 is LGHNA and CDR2 YNFKEQ. With 2 bases clipped from V and 8 bases from J, the junction kept 10 bases outside the gene matches. CDR3 region: CASSQHNGQGGGYTF. CDR3 sequence (DNA): TGTGCCAGCAGCCAACATAACGGACAGGGCGGGGGCTACACCTTC.

V and J are TRBV7-3 and TRBJ1-2; 7 positions match TRBD1. This CDR3 is 15 amino acids long. The J segment lost 4 bases and the V segment lost 5 bases, leaving 10 bases of the junction unmatched. Germline V lookup: CDR1 SGHTA, CDR2 FQGTGA. CDR3 sequence reads: CASSPKGQDLYGYTF. The CDR3 DNA reads TGTGCCAGCAGCCCCAAAGGACAGGATCTCTATGGCTACACCTTC.

This clone was picked up one time. The chain joins TRBV27 to TRBJ2-4; TRBD1 matches at 7 bases. The CDR3 covers 15 residues. Trimming removed 4 bases from V and 0 bases from J; junction bases left unmatched: 3. From germline, CDR1 is MNHEY and CDR2 SMNVEV (reference sequence). The chain's CDR3 is CASSYRGLAKNIQYF. The DNA for the CDR3 is TGTGCCAGCAGTTACAGGGGTCTAGCCAAAAACATTCAGTACTTC.

This chain uses TRBV30 with TRBJ1-1; 8 bases are a match to TRBD1. This CDR3 is 13 amino acids long. The V and J ends lost 5 bases and 1 base, in that order; junction bases with no gene match: 3. Germline assignment: CDR1 GTSNPN and CDR2 SVGIG (reference sequence). CDR3 DNA: TGTGCCTGGGGACAGGGACGGAACACTGAAGCTTTCTTT. As protein: CAWGQGRNTEAFF.

The rearrangement uses TRBV30 and TRBJ1-1; a weak D match, TRBD1 (5 bases). The CDR3 loop spans 12 amino acids. Germline-derived CDR1 and CDR2 are GTSNPN and SVGIG (reference sequence). Trimming removed 4 bases at V and 10 bases at J, with 16 bases between. CDR3 nucleotides: TGTGCCTGGACTGGGGCCTCGCCGCCAGCTTTCTTT. It codes for CAWTGASPPAFF.

CDR3 in amino acids: CASSLDRGLQETQYF. In nucleotides, the CDR3 is TGTGCCAGCAGCTTGGACAGGGGGTTGCAAGAGACCCAGTACTTC. The chain couples TRBV7-3 to TRBJ2-5, with TRBD1 matching over 10 bases. With 3 bases clipped from V and 2 bases from J, the junction kept 3 bases outside the gene matches. The CDR3 sequence is 15 residues long. Germline V lookup: CDR1 SGHTA, CDR2 FQGTGA.

CDR3 in amino acids: CASSESGYPGYTF. For the CDR3, the DNA is TGTGCCAGCAGTGAATCAGGTTATCCTGGCTACACCTTC. The chain has TRBV6-1 and TRBJ1-2; no firm D call. Per the germline V gene, CDR1 is MNHNS and CDR2 is SASEGT. Trimming pared 2 bases from V and 7 bases from J, leaving 11 bases between. This CDR3 spans 13 amino acids.